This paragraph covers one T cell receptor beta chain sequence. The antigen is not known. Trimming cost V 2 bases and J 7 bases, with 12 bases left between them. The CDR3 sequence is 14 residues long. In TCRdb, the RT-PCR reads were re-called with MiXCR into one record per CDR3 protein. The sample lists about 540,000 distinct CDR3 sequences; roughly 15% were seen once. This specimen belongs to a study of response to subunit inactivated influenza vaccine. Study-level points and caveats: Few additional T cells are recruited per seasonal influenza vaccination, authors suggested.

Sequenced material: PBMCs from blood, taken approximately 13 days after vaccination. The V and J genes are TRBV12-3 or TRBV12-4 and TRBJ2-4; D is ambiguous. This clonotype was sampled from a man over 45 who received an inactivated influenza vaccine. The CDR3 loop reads CASSLLGRGNIQYF. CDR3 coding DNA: TGTGCCAGCAGTTTATTAGGCCGTGGGAACATTCAGTACTTC.